This T cell receptor beta chain was retrieved from a study of blood T cell repertoires in COVID-19 (TCRdb year 2020). As for the study more broadly: Samples covering the acute and convalescent phases of COVID-19 were provided by collaborators in the United States, Italy and Spain. The repertoires were made available in a free public database intended to serve as a resource for research on the immune response to SARS-CoV-2. Where available, HLA class I and class II types were taken from metadata supplied by the sample provider and were not determined by assay-based typing. The sample metadata nearly always contained a de-identified subject ID, COVID-19 status, age in years and sex. The prospective study material was composed of cDNA or gDNA derived from T cells, B-cell-depleted T cells, or PBMCs. Subjects who had been exposed to COVID-19, were actively infected with it, or had recovered from it provided the deeply sampled blood TCRbeta repertoires that made up the dataset. Samples came from the ongoing ImmuneRACE study (first 160 participants) plus 1,254 subjects from 6 global collaborators.

This clone was picked up one time. Its antigen specificity is not known. Base qualities are missing; no much larger clone stands one base away. This sample also contains other DNA sequences that code for the same CDR3. Beyond this particular receptor, the publication reports: The quantity of clinical and demographic metadata differed by source and by participant and was supplied without curation.

TCRbeta CDR3 regions were amplified from genomic DNA using the immunoSEQ Assay, a bias-controlled multiplex PCR. As for how the authors treated the data: The number of nucleated cells in each sample was estimated from the amplification of reference gene primers within the assay. To quantify the absolute abundance of each unique TCRbeta CDR3 rearrangement, sequence reads were collapsed and filtered. Productive Simpson clonality was computed per sample as the square root of Simpson's diversity index over productive rearrangements. The table comes from immuneACCESS by way of TCRdb, which keeps in-frame sequences with V and J called. Part of the clones is missing from these tables; in studies checked, under half for an unresolved V gene and the rest for unknown reasons. V, J and clone size were drawn from that table, and D and trimming were deduced from the DNA. In this sample the table shows about 150,000 clones, 84% of which occur a single time. The ten largest clones capture more than 40% of the sample.

The collaborating institutions used their own protocols to collect whole blood in K2EDTA tubes. Collaborator samples were shipped for TCRbeta analysis as frozen whole blood, isolated PBMCs, or DNA extracted from either sample type. The sequencing sample was made of peripheral blood. This clonotype originated in a human donor in a cohort sampled during active COVID-19.

The CDR3 reads CASSFLGGVQETQYF. In nucleotide form, the sequence is TGTGCCAGCAGTTTTCTCGGGGGGGTCCAAGAGACCCAGTACTTC. The sequence joins TRBV27 to TRBJ2-5, and TRBD2 aligns with 8 junction nucleotides. V trim: 3 bases; J trim: 1 base; unmatched bases: 4. CDR1 is given as MNHEY and CDR2 as SMNVEV, both from the germline V gene (reference sequence). The CDR3, from cysteine to phenylalanine, totals 15 residues. Only the CDR3 portion is preserved as DNA: 45 bases, with reading frame beginning at the first base.